This T cell receptor beta chain comes out of a study of CD8+ T cells in alopecia areata. Study-level information: It was oral tofacitinib, at 5 to 10 mg twice daily, that treated patients received.

This clone was seen only a few times. Treatment here: oral pan-JAK inhibitor, 5-10 mg twice daily. Sequencing relied on a cDNA template that was reverse transcribed from extracted RNA. Generated by immunoSEQ multiplex PCR, the TCRdb table keeps only in-frame clones and is missing some. Among fewer than 150,000 clones listed, roughly four fifths were seen once. Germline CDR1 and CDR2: SGHNT and YYREEE (reference sequence). The trim removed 6 bases at V and 6 bases at J, leaving 16 bases unmatched. This CDR3 contains 16 residues. The receptor comes from a human donor with alopecia areata. The genes are TRBV5-4 and TRBJ2-3; 7 nucleotides match TRBD2. The sample consisted of CD8+ T cells sorted from blood, taken at week 4, from a patient treated with tofacitinib. CDR3 sequence (DNA): TGTGCCAGCATCGTTTCCACAGCGGGGTCTGGGGATACGCAGTATTTT. Translation: CASIVSTAGSGDTQYF.